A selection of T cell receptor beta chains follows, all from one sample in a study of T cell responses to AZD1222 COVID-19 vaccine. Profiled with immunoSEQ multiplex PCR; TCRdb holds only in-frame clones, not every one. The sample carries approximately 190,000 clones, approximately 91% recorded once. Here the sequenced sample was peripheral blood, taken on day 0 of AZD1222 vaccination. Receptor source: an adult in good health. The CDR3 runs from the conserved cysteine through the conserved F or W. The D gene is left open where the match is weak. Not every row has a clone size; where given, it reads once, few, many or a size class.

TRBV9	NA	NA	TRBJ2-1	TGTGCCAGCAGCGTAGGGGGGCGGCCCTACAATGAGCAGTTCTTC	CASSVGGRPYNEQFF
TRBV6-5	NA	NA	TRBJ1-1	TGTGCCAGCAGTAGAACAGGGATTAACACTGAAGCTTTCTTT	CASSRTGINTEAFF
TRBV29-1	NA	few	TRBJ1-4	TGCAGCGTTGAGACTCTAGAGGAAAAACTGTTTTTT	CSVETLEEKLFF
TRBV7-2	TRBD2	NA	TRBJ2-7	TGTGCCAGCAGCTTAGGGCCCACTAGCGTATACGAGCAGTACTTC	CASSLGPTSVYEQYF
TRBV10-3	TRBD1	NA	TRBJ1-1	TGTGCCATCAGTGAGTATGACAGGGACGGGAACACTGAAGCTTTCTTT	CAISEYDRDGNTEAFF
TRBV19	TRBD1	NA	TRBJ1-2	TGTGCCAGTACCACCTACAGGGACAGGGTCTATGGCTACACCTTC	CASTTYRDRVYGYTF
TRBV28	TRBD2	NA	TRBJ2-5	TGTGCCAGCAGTGAAGTGGGACTAGCGGGAGGAGTCCAAGAGACCCAGTACTTC	CASSEVGLAGGVQETQYF
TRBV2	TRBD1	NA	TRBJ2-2	TGTGCCAGCGTCCGACAGGGGGGGCCCGGGGAGCTGTTTTTT	CASVRQGGPGELFF
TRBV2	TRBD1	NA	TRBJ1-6	TGTGCCAGCAGTGAGACAGGGGGCTCCTATAATTCACCCCTCCACTTT	CASSETGGSYNSPLHF
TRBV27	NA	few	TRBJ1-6	TGTGCCAGCAGTTTATCTCGCGGCAGCCCCAATTCACCCCTCCACTTT	CASSLSRGSPNSPLHF
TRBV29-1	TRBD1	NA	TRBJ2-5	TGCAGCGTCGGGACAGGGGTGGAGACCCAGTACTTC	CSVGTGVETQYF
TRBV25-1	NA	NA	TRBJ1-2	TGTGCCAGCACCGGCCCCCGGAGGAGCTACACCTTC	CASTGPRRSYTF
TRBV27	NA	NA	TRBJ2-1	TGTGCCAGCAGCCGCACGCCCCTAGGATTCAATGAGCAGTTCTTC	CASSRTPLGFNEQFF
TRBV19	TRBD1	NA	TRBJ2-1	TGTGCCAGTAGTATCCCGACAGGGCGGTACAATGAGCAGTTCTTC	CASSIPTGRYNEQFF
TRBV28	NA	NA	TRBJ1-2	TGTGCCAGCAGTTTGAGGCTCTATGGCTACACCTTC	CASSLRLYGYTF
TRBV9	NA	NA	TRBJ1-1	TGTGCCAGCAGCGTAGAAGGAGACACTGAAGCTTTCTTT	CASSVEGDTEAFF
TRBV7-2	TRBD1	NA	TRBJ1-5	TGTGCCAGCAGCTTGATCCGGTTGGGACAGGTGAACAATCAGCCCCAGCATTTT	CASSLIRLGQVNNQPQHF
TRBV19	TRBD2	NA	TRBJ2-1	TGTGCCAGTAGTCGATCCAAAAGCGGGAGCTCCTACAATGAGCAGTTCTTC	CASSRSKSGSSYNEQFF
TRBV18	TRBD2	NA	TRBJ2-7	TGTGCCAGCTCACCTGCCGGGGGGGCCTACGAGCAGTACTTC	CASSPAGGAYEQYF
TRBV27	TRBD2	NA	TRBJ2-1	TGTGCCAGCAGTTTATTGTCGGGAGGGGCCAATGAGCAGTTCTTC	CASSLLSGGANEQFF
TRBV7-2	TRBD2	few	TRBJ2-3	TGTGCCAGCAGTTACGGGACTAGCGGGAGGCGTCGCGGAGATACGCAGTATTTT	CASSYGTSGRRRGDTQYF
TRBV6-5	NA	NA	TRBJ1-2	TGTGCCAGCAGTTACGGGAGGGTACAAGACTATGGCTACACCTTC	CASSYGRVQDYGYTF
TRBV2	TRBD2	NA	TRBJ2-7	TGTGCCAGCAGCCAGGGACTAGCGGGAGGACCCTACGAGCAGTACTTC	CASSQGLAGGPYEQYF
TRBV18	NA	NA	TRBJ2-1	TGTGCCAGCTCACCTCAAAGGCGGGGCATCTCCTACAATGAGCAGTTCTTC	CASSPQRRGISYNEQFF
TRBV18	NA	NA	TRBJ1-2	TGTGCCAGCTCACCAAATTCGGCAGGGCGGGGGTACTATGGCTACACCTTC	CASSPNSAGRGYYGYTF
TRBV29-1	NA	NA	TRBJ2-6	TGCAGCGTTGATCCAGGGGCTGCTGGGGCCAACGTCCTGACTTTC	CSVDPGAAGANVLTF
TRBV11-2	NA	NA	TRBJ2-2	TGTGCCAGCACCCAGCTTACAGGGCGCACGGACACCGGGGAGCTGTTTTTT	CASTQLTGRTDTGELFF
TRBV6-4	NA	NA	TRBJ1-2	TGTGCCAGCAGTGAGCAAACAGGGAGTGGCTACACCTTC	CASSEQTGSGYTF
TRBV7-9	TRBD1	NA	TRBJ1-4	TGTGCCAGCAGCCCCATGACAGGGATTCGTAATGAAAAACTGTTTTTT	CASSPMTGIRNEKLFF
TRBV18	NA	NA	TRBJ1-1	TGTGCCAGCTCACCAGCGAAGCGGGGCGAGGACACTGAAGCTTTCTTT	CASSPAKRGEDTEAFF
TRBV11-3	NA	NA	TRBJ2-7	TGTGCCAGCAGCTTATATCAGGGCTCTTACGAGCAGTACTTC	CASSLYQGSYEQYF
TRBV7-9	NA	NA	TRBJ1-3	TGTGCCAGCAGCTTAGATGGAGGGGTGATGGCTGGAAACACCATATATTTT	CASSLDGGVMAGNTIYF
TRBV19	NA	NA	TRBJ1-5	TGTGCCAGTAGTGATAAGCAGCCCCAGCATTTT	CASSDKQPQHF
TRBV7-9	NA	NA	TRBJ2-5	TGTGCCGCGGGAGACAGGGGCCAAGAGACCCAGTACTTC	CAAGDRGQETQYF
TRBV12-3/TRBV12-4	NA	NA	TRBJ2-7	TGTGCCAGCAGAACCGTCGCATCCCACGAGCAGTACTTC	CASRTVASHEQYF
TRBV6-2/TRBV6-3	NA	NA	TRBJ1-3	TGTGCCAGCAGTTACGGGGCATCTACTGGAAACACCATATATTTT	CASSYGASTGNTIYF